A single sample gave rise to the 21 T cell receptor beta chains below, sequenced in a study of T cells in localized non-small cell lung cancer. Assay: immunoSEQ multiplex PCR; the TCRdb copy retains only in-frame clones and omits some. The table lists approximately 49,000 clones, roughly 80% of them singletons. Material: peripheral blood, obtained before any cancer treatment. These TCRs come from a man between 35 and 75 years old with stage I squamous cell lung carcinoma.

The J gene is TRBJ1-2, the V gene TRBV5-1; 8 bases align to TRBD1. The ends lost 4 bases at V and 3 bases at J; junction bases unmatched: 8. CDR3 length: 15 amino acids. The germline CDR1 and CDR2 sequences are SGHRS and YFSETQ. The CDR3 loop reads CASSPTTGAYYGYTF. The CDR3 DNA reads as TGCGCCAGCAGCCCCACGACAGGGGCCTACTATGGCTACACCTTC.

Notes on this clone: The junction departs from germline at one end; a sequencing error may be responsible. This rearrangement joins TRBV5-1 to TRBJ1-1, with D possibly being TRBD1 (5 bases). The V gene's germline CDR1 is SGHRS and CDR2 YFSETQ. CDR3 length: 15 residues. The CDR3 loop reads CARSLGGGVITEAFF. CDR3 nucleotide sequence: TGCGCCCGCAGCTTGGGCGGGGGGGTAATTACTGAAGCTTTCTTT.

The chain uses TRBV6-6 and TRBJ1-5; D remains unclear. The CDR3 runs 15 residues. Germline V CDR1 and CDR2: MNHNY, SVGAGI (reference sequence). V dropped 0 bases and J dropped 0 bases, with 6 bases sitting between them. Here the CDR3 DNA reads TGTGCCAGCAGTTACTCGGGTAATAGCAATCAGCCCCAGCATTTT. Protein sequence: CASSYSGNSNQPQHF.

The rearrangement links TRBV6-5 to TRBJ1-4; D not certain. In germline, CDR1 is MNHEY, CDR2 SVGAGI. This CDR3 contains 15 residues. V was cut by 0 bases and J by 4 bases, with 9 bases left in between. The DNA of the CDR3 is TGTGCCAGCAGTTACTCAGGGAGCTTTAATGAAAAACTGTTTTTT. This translates into CASSYSGSFNEKLFF.

The chain carries TRBV12-5 and TRBJ2-3, with D unclear. The CDR3 is 13 amino acids. Germline loops: CDR1 LGHNT, CDR2 FRNRAP. The V end lost 1 base, the J end lost 4 bases, and 6 bases lay between the germline ends. DNA of the CDR3: TGTGCTAGTGGTTTGGATCAGTCAGATACGCAGTATTTT. Translated, it gives CASGLDQSDTQYF.

The rearrangement links TRBV27 to TRBJ1-1; no firm D call. V lost 8 bases and J lost 1, with 8 bases in between. The CDR3 covers 12 residues. CDR1 is MNHEY and CDR2 is SMNVEV in the germline V gene (reference sequence). CDR3 nucleotides: TGTGCCAGCGGGCGGACGAACACTGAAGCTTTCTTT. It yields the protein CASGRTNTEAFF.

V gene TRBV9 combines with J gene TRBJ2-7; weak D call: TRBD2 (6 bases). The CDR3 has 15 amino acids. Trimming left V 4 bases short and J 2 bases short, with 16 bases between. The germline V gene has CDR1 SGDLS and CDR2 YYNGEE. The CDR3 DNA sequence: TGTGCCAGCAGCCGATTCGTAGGAGGGACCTACGAGCAGTACTTC. This encodes CASSRFVGGTYEQYF.

This clone was seen a single time. This chain uses TRBV9 with TRBJ2-5; TRBD2 matches 7 bases. Germline CDR1 is SGDLS and CDR2 is YYNGEE. This CDR3 has 14 residues. The V gene end was trimmed by 4 bases and the J gene end by 4 bases; junction bases not matched to a gene: 7. In nucleotides, the CDR3 is TGTGCCAGCAGCATTGGGACTACGAGAGAGACCCAGTACTTC. Its translation: CASSIGTTRETQYF.

The chain couples TRBV28 to TRBJ1-6, with 9 nucleotides matching TRBD1. This CDR3 is 14 amino acids long. The germline V gene has CDR1 MDHEN and CDR2 SYDVKM. Trimming removed 7 bases from V and 9 bases from J; junction bases left unmatched: 7. CDR3: CASTAGTGSSPLHF. The DNA of the CDR3 is TGTGCCAGCACCGCCGGGACAGGGAGTTCACCCCTCCACTTT.

This clone is classed as large. The V and J genes are TRBV5-5 and TRBJ2-1; possible D gene TRBD2, 5 bases. With 1 base removed from V and 3 bases from J, the gap between germline ends came to 8 bases. Germline values: CDR1 SGHKS, CDR2 YYEKEE (reference sequence). CDR3 length equals 14 residues. CDR3 sequence reads: CASSLLGNYNEQFF. DNA of the CDR3: TGTGCCAGCAGCTTGCTCGGGAACTACAATGAGCAGTTCTTC.

The rearrangement links TRBV7-2 to TRBJ2-7, with D perhaps TRBD1 (6 bases). Trimming removed 3 bases from V and 5 bases from J, with 17 bases in between. This CDR3 region has 15 residues. The germline V gene encodes CDR1 SGHTA and CDR2 FQGNSA. The CDR3 coding sequence is TGTGCCAGCAGCTTGGTCCAGGGGTCTAGCCACGAGCAGTACTTC. This codes for CASSLVQGSSHEQYF.

The rearrangement links TRBV28 to TRBJ2-1, with D possibly being TRBD2 (6 bases). With 5 bases removed from V and 6 bases from J, the gap between germline ends came to 20 bases. From germline, CDR1 is MDHEN and CDR2 SYDVKM. There are 16 residues in the CDR3. CDR3 residues: CASSPQGRQGSNEQFF. The CDR3 nucleotides are TGTGCCAGCAGTCCCCAAGGGAGGCAGGGTAGCAATGAGCAGTTCTTC.

The CDR3 spells CASSQDVARGHFGYTF. CDR3 sequence (DNA): TGCGCCAGCAGCCAAGATGTAGCCAGGGGCCATTTCGGCTACACCTTC. The chain has TRBV4-1 and TRBJ1-2, with a possible D match to TRBD1 (6 bases). This CDR3 has 16 residues. V was pared by 0 bases and J by 8 bases, with 19 bases between. CDR1 and CDR2 from the germline V gene are MGHRA and YSYEKL.

The V call is TRBV7-8, the J call TRBJ1-1, with 10 bases identical to TRBD1. The V gene end was trimmed by 5 bases and the J gene end by 5 bases; junction bases not matched to a gene: 8. The germline gives CDR1 SGHVS, CDR2 FQNEAQ. The length of the CDR3 is 15 residues. CDR3 loop: CASSIERTGGTEAFF. CDR3 nucleotide sequence: TGTGCCAGCAGCATTGAACGGACAGGGGGGACTGAAGCTTTCTTT.

The chain is built from TRBV6-5 and TRBJ1-1; D possibly corresponds to TRBD1 (5 bases). This CDR3 has 15 residues. CDR1 is MNHEY and CDR2 is SVGAGI in the germline V gene. V was cut by 7 bases and J by 4 bases, with 19 bases left in between. CDR3 protein: CASTPFETASTEAFF. The CDR3 nucleotides read TGTGCCAGCACCCCATTCGAGACAGCCAGCACTGAAGCTTTCTTT.

The chain uses TRBV11-2 and TRBJ2-7; 9 positions agree with TRBD1. This CDR3 is built from 15 residues. The junction had 7 bases not matched to a gene; V was cut back by 4 bases and J by 3 bases. Germline V lookup: CDR1 SGHAT, CDR2 FQNNGV. CDR3 DNA: TGTGCCAGCAGCTCGACCGGGACAGGGCTCTACGAGCAGTACTTC. As protein: CASSSTGTGLYEQYF.

This chain uses TRBV2 with TRBJ2-2; 8 bases are shared with TRBD1. J lost 4 bases, V lost 5 bases, and 6 bases had no gene match. The CDR3 sequence is 15 residues long. Germline assignment: CDR1 SNHLY and CDR2 FYNNEI. CDR3 sequence: CASSPDRGGTGELFF. CDR3 DNA sequence: TGTGCCAGCAGTCCCGACAGGGGAGGCACCGGGGAGCTGTTTTTT. Looking up the rest from reference TRBV2 and TRBJ2-2 gives the full variable domain: EPEVTQTPSHQVTQMGQEVILRCVPISNHLYFYWYRQILGQKVEFLVSFYNNEISEKSEIFDDQFSVERPDGSNFTLKIRSTKLEDSAMYFCASSPDRGGTGELFFGEGSRLTVL.

This clone was counted once. The V and J genes are TRBV11-2 and TRBJ1-6; TRBD1 matches at 8 bases. Germline CDR1 is SGHAT and CDR2 is FQNNGV. Trimming at V came to 5 bases and at J to 5 bases, leaving 8 bases not matched to a gene. The length of the CDR3 is 16 residues. The CDR3 loop is CASSPQGAKNNSPLHF. In DNA form, the CDR3 reads TGTGCCAGCAGCCCCCAGGGGGCTAAGAATAATTCACCCCTCCACTTT.

This clone was picked up a small number of times. An end of the junction does not agree with germline; a read error may underlie this. This chain joins TRBV5-1 and TRBJ2-5; a weak D match, TRBD1 (6 bases). The length of the CDR3 is 15 residues. CDR1 is SGHRS, CDR2 YFSETQ, per germline. CDR3 nucleotide sequence: TGCGCCAGCAGCTCGTGGGGGCTGGGACAAGGGACCCAGTACTTC. Amino acid sequence: CASSSWGLGQGTQYF.

The gene calls are TRBV15 and TRBJ1-5; no clear D. Per germline, CDR1 LNHNV and CDR2 YYDKDF (reference sequence). This CDR3 is built from 15 residues. V was shortened by 4 bases and J by 0 bases, with 10 bases between the two germline ends. This CDR3 reads CATSNRTVSNQPQHF. The DNA of the CDR3 is TGTGCCACCAGCAACCGAACAGTTAGCAATCAGCCCCAGCATTTT.

The chain couples TRBV6-4 to TRBJ2-1; 11 bases line up with TRBD2. Germline CDR1 and CDR2: MRHNA and SNTAGT. There are 15 residues in the CDR3. V gave up 3 bases and J gave up 9 bases; unmatched junction bases: 7. Here the CDR3 reads CASSDPTSGVGEQFF. The CDR3 coding sequence is TGTGCCAGCAGTGATCCGACTAGCGGGGTCGGTGAGCAGTTCTTC.